This T cell receptor (beta chain) was identified in a study of blood T cell repertoires in COVID-19 (dated by TCRdb to the early 2020s). About the full investigation: Collaborator samples came from the United States, Italy and Spain and covered acute and convalescent phases of COVID-19. The material from the prospective study consisted of cDNA or gDNA derived from T cells, B-cell-depleted T cells, or PBMCs. The dataset comprised deeply sampled blood TCRbeta repertoires from subjects exposed to, actively infected with, or recovered from COVID-19. The repertoires were released in a freely available public database intended as a resource for research on the immune response to SARS-CoV-2. Samples came from the ongoing ImmuneRACE study (first 160 participants) plus 1,254 subjects from 6 global collaborators. Sample metadata almost always included a de-identified subject ID, COVID-19 status, age in years and sex. HLA class I and class II types, where available, came from metadata supplied by the sample provider rather than from assay-based typing.

Collaborating institutions collected whole blood in K2EDTA tubes following their own protocols. For TCRbeta analysis, collaborators shipped samples in one of three forms: frozen whole blood, isolated PBMCs, or DNA extracted from either of those sample types. TCRbeta CDR3 regions were amplified from genomic DNA using the immunoSEQ Assay, a bias-controlled multiplex PCR. The study's own analysis went as follows. Within the assay, amplification of reference gene primers was used to estimate how many nucleated cells each sample contained. Sequence reads were collapsed and filtered to measure the absolute abundance of every unique TCRbeta CDR3 rearrangement. Productive Simpson clonality was computed per sample as the square root of Simpson's diversity index over productive rearrangements. The source is immuneACCESS, and TCRdb retained only in-frame sequences with V and J called. Part of the clones is not carried over; for the studies checked, unresolved V genes explain less than half of this, and the remainder is unexplained. V and J calls and clone size follow that table, whereas D and trimming were derived from the DNA. Here the sample has a few hundred thousand clones; 85% occur a single time. Together, the top ten hold approximately 3.7% of the sample.

Notes on this clone: The antigen it binds to is not known. Base qualities are not at hand, and no much larger clone is one base apart.

Paper-wide results and their limitations: Clinical and demographic metadata were provided uncurated, with the amount varying by source and participant.

The source of this sequence is a woman younger than 35 with acute or convalescent COVID-19. The sequenced material came from peripheral blood.

The CDR3 is CASSQRAAGGREQYF. The nucleotide sequence is given as TGTGCCAGCAGCCAGAGGGCAGCGGGGGGGCGGGAGCAGTACTTC. The sequence is built from TRBV27 and TRBJ2-7; TRBD2 aligns with 10 central bases. As encoded in the germline V gene (reference sequence), CDR1 is MNHEY while CDR2 is SMNVEV. V is pruned by 6 bases and J by 7 bases, leaving 12 bases of the junction without a gene match. The CDR3 holds 15 amino acids from the cysteine to the phenylalanine. Solely the CDR3 DNA is kept, with 45 bases framed from the first base.